The rows below give T cell receptor beta chains drawn from one sample of a study of T cell repertoires in cytomegalovirus infection. These receptors have no known antigen. TCRdb processed the reads anew with MiXCR; each CDR3 protein has one entry. The sample holds 60,000 to 85,000 distinct CDR3 sequences, approximately 22% seen once. The sequencing sample was made of PBMCs, sequenced either directly or after in vitro stimulation (not recorded which). The source of these receptors is a human donor in good health (CMV status not recorded). Some clones in this sample may be carry-over from other donors' samples. CDR3s include the opening cysteine and the closing phenylalanine or tryptophan. The order of the fields is V gene, D gene, CDR3 length, clone size, J gene, CDR3 DNA, CDR3 protein. D genes are given only for firm matches. The size of a clone is reported for some rows only, either as once, few or many, or as a class for expanded clones.

v_call: TRBV27; d_call: NA; cdr3_length: 15; clone_size: NA; j_call: TRBJ2-7; cdr3_nt: TGTGCCAGCAGCTCCCTCTTACGGCGATCCTACGAGCAGTACTTC; cdr3_aa: CASSSLLRRSYEQYF
v_call: TRBV6-2/TRBV6-3; d_call: NA; cdr3_length: 14; clone_size: NA; j_call: TRBJ1-2; cdr3_nt: TGTGCCAGCAGTCGCCTCGGAGAGAACTATGGCTACACCTTC; cdr3_aa: CASSRLGENYGYTF
v_call: TRBV28; d_call: TRBD2; cdr3_length: 15; clone_size: few; j_call: TRBJ2-3; cdr3_nt: TGTGCCAGCTTCCTAGCGGGAGGGAGCACAGATACGCAGTATTTT; cdr3_aa: CASFLAGGSTDTQYF
v_call: TRBV9; d_call: NA; cdr3_length: 17; clone_size: few; j_call: TRBJ1-6; cdr3_nt: TGTGCCAGCAGCTCGTGGACGGGAAGCTCCTATAATTCACCCCTCCACTTT; cdr3_aa: CASSSWTGSSYNSPLHF
v_call: TRBV7-9; d_call: TRBD2; cdr3_length: 17; clone_size: NA; j_call: TRBJ2-4; cdr3_nt: TGTGCCAGCAGCCCACGAGGGGCTAGCGGGAGTGCGGACATTCAGTACTTC; cdr3_aa: CASSPRGASGSADIQYF
v_call: TRBV5-1; d_call: NA; cdr3_length: 17; clone_size: few; j_call: TRBJ1-2; cdr3_nt: TGCGCCAGCAGATCTACGGTACAGGGAAGAACTAGCTATGGCTACACCTTC; cdr3_aa: CASRSTVQGRTSYGYTF
v_call: TRBV5-4; d_call: TRBD1; cdr3_length: 15; clone_size: few; j_call: TRBJ2-1; cdr3_nt: TGTGCCAGCAGCTTGGTTGGTAACAGGGGACCGGAGCAGTTCTTC; cdr3_aa: CASSLVGNRGPEQFF
v_call: TRBV6-2/TRBV6-3; d_call: NA; cdr3_length: 17; clone_size: NA; j_call: TRBJ1-1; cdr3_nt: TGTGCCAGCAGTTTTCCGTTGGGTGGCAGCGTGAACACTGAAGCTTTCTTT; cdr3_aa: CASSFPLGGSVNTEAFF
v_call: TRBV12-3/TRBV12-4; d_call: NA; cdr3_length: 11; clone_size: NA; j_call: TRBJ1-2; cdr3_nt: TGTGCCAGCAGTCTTTCTACCGGCTACACCTTC; cdr3_aa: CASSLSTGYTF
v_call: TRBV6-2/TRBV6-3; d_call: NA; cdr3_length: 12; clone_size: NA; j_call: TRBJ2-5; cdr3_nt: TGTGCCAGCAGTTACATCGAAGAGACCCAGTACTTC; cdr3_aa: CASSYIEETQYF
v_call: TRBV24-1; d_call: TRBD1; cdr3_length: 15; clone_size: once; j_call: TRBJ1-1; cdr3_nt: TGTGCCACCAGTGATCCCGGGACAGGTACTACTGAAGCTTTCTTT; cdr3_aa: CATSDPGTGTTEAFF
v_call: TRBV6-2/TRBV6-3; d_call: NA; cdr3_length: 13; clone_size: NA; j_call: TRBJ2-7; cdr3_nt: TGTGCCAGCATTCCAGCTCCCTCCTACGAGCAGTACTTC; cdr3_aa: CASIPAPSYEQYF
v_call: TRBV4-1; d_call: NA; cdr3_length: 18; clone_size: few; j_call: TRBJ1-4; cdr3_nt: TGCGCCAGCAGCCAAATTCAGGCGCCCCGAAAGGGACAAGCAAAACTGTTTTTT; cdr3_aa: CASSQIQAPRKGQAKLFF